This T cell receptor beta chain was recorded in a study of blood T cell repertoires in COVID-19 (TCRdb year 2020). Broadly, across the study: The collaborator samples originated in the United States, Italy and Spain and spanned the acute and convalescent phases of COVID-19. The prospective study material was composed of cDNA or gDNA derived from T cells, B-cell-depleted T cells, or PBMCs. The dataset comprised deeply sampled blood TCRbeta repertoires from subjects exposed to, actively infected with, or recovered from COVID-19. The repertoires were released in a freely available public database meant as a resource for research on the immune response to SARS-CoV-2. The samples were drawn from the first 160 participants of the ongoing ImmuneRACE study and from about 1,200 subjects provided by 6 global collaborators. A de-identified subject ID, COVID-19 status, age in years and sex were almost always included in the sample metadata. Where available, HLA class I and class II types were obtained from metadata supplied by the sample provider rather than from assay-based typing.

Unmatched junction bases come to 6, with V trimmed by 2 bases and J by 2 bases. The CDR3, cysteine through phenylalanine, is 15 amino acids long. The retained sequence is limited to the CDR3, 45 bases, with the frame set at the first base. From a lookup of the germline V gene, CDR1 and CDR2 are SGHRS and YFSETQ. This clone was recorded once. The clone's antigen remains unknown. No base quality information exists; no much larger clone differs at one position. At one collaborating source in Seattle, patients were enrolled during active infection and were followed longitudinally through the course of disease. Collaborating institutions collected whole blood in K2EDTA tubes following their own protocols. For TCRbeta analysis, collaborators shipped samples in one of three forms: frozen whole blood, isolated PBMCs, or DNA extracted from either of those sample types. Study-wide conclusions, independent of this receptor: Clinical and demographic metadata were provided uncurated, with the amount varying by source and participant.

TCRbeta CDR3 regions were amplified from genomic DNA by means of the immunoSEQ Assay, a bias-controlled multiplex PCR. Under the source paper's analysis protocol: The number of nucleated cells in each sample was estimated from the amplification of reference gene primers within the assay. To quantify the absolute abundance of each unique TCRbeta CDR3 rearrangement, sequence reads were collapsed and filtered. For each sample, productive Simpson clonality was calculated by taking the square root of Simpson's diversity index across productive rearrangements. Sourced from immuneACCESS, this table was stored by TCRdb with only in-frame sequences that have V and J called. A share of the clones is absent; for the studies checked, an unresolved V gene accounts for under half, and the remainder has no known explanation. That table is the source of V, J and clone size, and D and trimming were worked out from the DNA. Here the sample has under 250,000 clones; 85% occur a single time. The top ten clonotypes cover 4.5% to 6% of the sample.

Sequencing was carried out using peripheral blood. The receptor was derived from a middle-aged man with COVID-19, enrolled during active disease. The chain is assembled from TRBV5-1 and TRBJ2-7, and 8 bases in between align with TRBD2. The DNA sequence is given as TGCGCCAGCAGCTTTAGAGCGGGGGTGGCCTACGAGCAGTACTTC. This codes for CASSFRAGVAYEQYF.